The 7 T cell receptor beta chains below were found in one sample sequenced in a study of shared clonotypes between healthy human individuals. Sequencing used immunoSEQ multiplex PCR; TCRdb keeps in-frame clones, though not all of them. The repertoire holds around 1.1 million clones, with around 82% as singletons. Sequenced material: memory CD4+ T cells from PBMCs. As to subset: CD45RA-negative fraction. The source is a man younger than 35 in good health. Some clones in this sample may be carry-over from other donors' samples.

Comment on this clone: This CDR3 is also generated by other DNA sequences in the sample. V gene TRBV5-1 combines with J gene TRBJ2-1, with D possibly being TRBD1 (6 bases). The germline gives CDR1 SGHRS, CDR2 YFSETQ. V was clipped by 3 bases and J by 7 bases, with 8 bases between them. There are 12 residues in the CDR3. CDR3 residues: CASSSQGNEQFF. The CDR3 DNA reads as TGCGCCAGCAGCTCACAGGGAAATGAGCAGTTCTTC. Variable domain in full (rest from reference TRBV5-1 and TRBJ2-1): KAGVTQTPRYLIKTRGQQVTLSCSPISGHRSVSWYQQTPGQGLQFLFEYFSETQRNKGNFPGRFSGRQFSNSRSEMNVSTLELGDSALYLCASSSQGNEQFFGPGTRLTVL.

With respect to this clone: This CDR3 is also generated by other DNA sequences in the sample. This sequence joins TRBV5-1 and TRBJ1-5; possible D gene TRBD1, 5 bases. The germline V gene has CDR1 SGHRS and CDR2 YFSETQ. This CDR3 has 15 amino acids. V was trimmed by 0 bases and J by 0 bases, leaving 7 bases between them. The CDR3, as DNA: TGCGCCAGCAGCTTGGGTGGGGGTAGCAATCAGCCCCAGCATTTT. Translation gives CASSLGGGSNQPQHF.

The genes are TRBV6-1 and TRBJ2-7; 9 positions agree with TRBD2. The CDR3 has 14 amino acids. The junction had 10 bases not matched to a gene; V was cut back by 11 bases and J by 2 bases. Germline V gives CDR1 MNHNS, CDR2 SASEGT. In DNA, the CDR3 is TGTGCCTCCACGGGGCTAGCGGGAACCTACGAGCAGTACTTC. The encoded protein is CASTGLAGTYEQYF.

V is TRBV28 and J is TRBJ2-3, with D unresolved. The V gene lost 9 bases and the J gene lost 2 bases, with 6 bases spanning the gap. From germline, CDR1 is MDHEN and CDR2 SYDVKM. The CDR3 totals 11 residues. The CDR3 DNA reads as TGTGCCAGTACAGTCACAGATACGCAGTATTTT. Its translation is CASTVTDTQYF.

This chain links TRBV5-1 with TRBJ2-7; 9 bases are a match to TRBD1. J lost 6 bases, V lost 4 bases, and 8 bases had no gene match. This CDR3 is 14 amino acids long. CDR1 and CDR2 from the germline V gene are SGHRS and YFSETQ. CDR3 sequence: CASSLIPGQGEQYF. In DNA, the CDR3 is TGCGCCAGCAGCCTTATACCGGGACAGGGCGAGCAGTACTTC.

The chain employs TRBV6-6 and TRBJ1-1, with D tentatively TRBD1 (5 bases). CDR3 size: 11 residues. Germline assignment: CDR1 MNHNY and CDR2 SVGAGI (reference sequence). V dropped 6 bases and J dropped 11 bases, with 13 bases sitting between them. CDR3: CASSFPGEAFF. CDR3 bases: TGTGCCAGCAGCTTCCCGGGGGAGGCTTTCTTT.

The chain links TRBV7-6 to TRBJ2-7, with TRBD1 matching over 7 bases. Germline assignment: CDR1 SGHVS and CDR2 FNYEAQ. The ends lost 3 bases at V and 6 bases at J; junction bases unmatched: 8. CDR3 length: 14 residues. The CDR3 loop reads CASSFETGTSEQYF. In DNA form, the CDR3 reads TGTGCCAGCAGCTTCGAGACAGGGACGAGCGAGCAGTACTTC. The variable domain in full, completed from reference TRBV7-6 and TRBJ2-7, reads GAGVSQSPRYKVTKRGQDVALRCDPISGHVSLYWYRQALGQGPEFLTYFNYEAQQDKSGLPNDRFSAERPEGSISTLTIQRTEQRDSAMYRCASSFETGTSEQYFGPGTRLTVT.